This TCR beta chain was captured by sequencing in a study of T cell responses to AZD1222 COVID-19 vaccine (dated by TCRdb to the early 2020s). Context from the whole study: Because spike-specific TCR depth and breadth did not differ between the two schedules, AZD1222 recipients who got a second dose at roughly 4 weeks were pooled with those who got a second dose at roughly 12 weeks. A total of just over 230 trial participants underwent TCR sequencing, of whom about 210 received two doses of AZD1222 and around 25 received two doses of the MenACWY control vaccine. Trial participants were enrolled by age into subgroups of 18-55, 56-69 and 70-plus years, and about 150, 27 and 61 TCR-sequenced participants, respectively, were included in these subgroups. General findings and caveats noted by the study authors: Reportedly, close to half of the unique spike-specific TCRs recognized epitopes lying outside the regions that are mutated in the B.1.351 and B.1.1.7 variants. Conclusions about previously exposed vaccinees were limited because only five to seven AZD1222 recipients were SARS-CoV-2 seropositive at baseline. Because no day 14 peak-response samples were available, repertoires were characterized only after the peak T cell response. The 56-69-year group was small, and its depth increase did not reach significance, likely because of low power. Most participants were white British and females outnumbered males, and the authors suggested that clonal diversity may have been underestimated. The whole spike protein was spanned by vaccine-associated CD4 TCRs, and dominant responses were seen in regions 160-218 and 743-854. Spike-specific TCR breadth and depth rose significantly after two AZD1222 doses compared with day 0 and with MenACWY recipients.

A note on this clone: No cognate antigen has been identified for it. No base-level quality is on record; no much larger clone is a single base apart.

The CDR3 regions of human TCRbeta chains were subjected to immunosequencing. From the authors' description of their analysis: Repertoire TCRs were checked for matches against a reference library of SARS-CoV-2-specific TCRs that had been generated using the MIRA antigen-specificity platform. Breadth was defined as the fraction of unique TCRs that were SARS-CoV-2-associated, and depth was defined as the fraction of total T cells that were SARS-CoV-2-associated. Using the MIRA data, each spike-specific TCR was mapped to the spike region that the TCR reacts to and placed in a CD4 or CD8 class. Log10-transformed breadth and depth values were compared by one-way ANOVA with Sidak's multiple comparisons tests. In TCRdb, the immuneACCESS table is reduced to in-frame sequences with V and J assigned. These tables do not hold every clone; where another copy was compared, an unresolved V gene accounts for under half, and the others remain unexplained. Clone size and V and J calls were adopted from that table, with D and trimming inferred from the DNA. The sample table lists 130,000 to 150,000 clones, 89% of them with a count of one. The ten most abundant clones make up about 5% of the sample.

The CDR3 starts with the cysteine, ends with the phenylalanine, and has 16 residues. Kept here is only the CDR3 DNA, which spans 48 bases and is read in frame from base 1. After removal of 3 bases from V and 5 bases from J, the junction retains 9 bases not matched to a gene. The germline V gene specifies KGHDR as CDR1 and SFDVKD as CDR2. The intended sense of this specimen's time point label: baseline before first vaccination. Vaccinee samples came from UK trials COV001 and COV002, including a single-blind randomized controlled phase 2/3 trial of AZD1222 (ChAdOx1 nCoV-19) in healthy adults. Trial participant PBMC samples were collected at day 0 and day 28 after the second dose for TCRbeta chain sequencing.

The sample in question was peripheral blood, obtained on day 0 of AZD1222 vaccination. In this chain, TRBV24-1 is recombined with TRBJ1-5; TRBD1 matches 7 bases in the middle. The clonotype comes from an adult in good health. Here is the DNA: TGTGCCACCAGTGATACCACCGGACAGGTTTATCAGCCCCAGCATTTT. Its protein reads: CATSDTTGQVYQPQHF.